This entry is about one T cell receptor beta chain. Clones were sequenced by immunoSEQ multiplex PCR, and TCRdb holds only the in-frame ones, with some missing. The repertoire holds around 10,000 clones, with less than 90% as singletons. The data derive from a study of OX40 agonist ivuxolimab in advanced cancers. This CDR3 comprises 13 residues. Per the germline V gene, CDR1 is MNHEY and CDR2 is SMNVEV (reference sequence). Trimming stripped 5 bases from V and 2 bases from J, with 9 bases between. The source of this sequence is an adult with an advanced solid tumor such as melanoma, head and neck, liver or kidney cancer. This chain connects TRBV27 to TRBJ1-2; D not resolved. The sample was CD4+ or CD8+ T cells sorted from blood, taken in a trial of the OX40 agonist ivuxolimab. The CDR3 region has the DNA TGTGCCAGCAGTCCGTTTATCAACTATGGCTACACCTTC. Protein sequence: CASSPFINYGYTF.